Shown below are 13 T cell receptor beta chains from a single sample sequenced in a study of blood T cell repertoires in COVID-19. Repertoires were generated with immunoSEQ multiplex PCR, while TCRdb's copy carries only in-frame clones and drops some. Of 310,000 or so clones listed, 88% are singletons. Sequenced material: peripheral blood. These receptors were taken from a woman between 50 and 59 years old with active or convalescent COVID-19.

The genes are TRBV9 and TRBJ2-2, with 7 nucleotides matching TRBD1. Unmatched junction bases numbered 2, after V lost 2 bases and J lost 7 bases. CDR1 is SGDLS, CDR2 YYNGEE, per germline. CDR3 length: 13 amino acids. The CDR3 DNA reads TGTGCCAGCAGCGTTACAGGGGTCGGGGAGCTGTTTTTT. Translating it yields CASSVTGVGELFF.

This clone was recorded only once. V is TRBV11-2 and J is TRBJ2-7, with D tentatively TRBD1 (5 bases). Trimming removed 7 bases from V and 2 bases from J, with 15 bases in between. The CDR3 runs 14 residues. CDR1 and CDR2 (germline): SGHAT, FQNNGV. The CDR3 loop is CASTLEPGPYEQYF. The CDR3 coding sequence is TGTGCCAGCACCTTGGAGCCAGGGCCCTACGAGCAGTACTTC.

The gene calls are TRBV30 and TRBJ1-3, with D possibly matching TRBD1 (6 bases). Germline V CDR1 and CDR2: GTSNPN, SVGIG (reference sequence). V was pared by 4 bases and J by 2 bases, with 12 bases between. CDR3 length: 14 residues. CDR3 DNA sequence: TGTGCCTGGACTACAGGGTCTCCTGGAAACACCATATATTTT. It encodes CAWTTGSPGNTIYF.

This clone appeared a few times. V and J are TRBV7-9 and TRBJ2-5; TRBD2 aligns across 10 bases. Germline CDR1 is SEHNR and CDR2 is FQNEAQ (reference sequence). This CDR3 is built from 17 residues. V lost 2 bases, J lost 5 bases, and 11 bases stayed unmatched. CDR3: CASSLSSSGGSGETQYF. CDR3 sequence (DNA): TGTGCCAGCAGCTTATCGTCTAGCGGGGGCAGTGGGGAGACCCAGTACTTC.

This chain joins TRBV25-1 and TRBJ2-5; D might be TRBD2 (5 bases). This CDR3 has 14 residues. V was trimmed by 3 bases and J by 4 bases, leaving 12 bases between them. Germline-derived CDR1 and CDR2 are MGHDK and SYGVNS. The CDR3, as DNA: TGTGCCAGCAGTGATTCCTGGGCGGGAGAGACCCAGTACTTC. Its translation is CASSDSWAGETQYF.

A single count supports this clone. The rearrangement uses TRBV7-2 and TRBJ1-5; tentatively, D is TRBD1 (5 bases). The germline V gene has CDR1 SGHTA and CDR2 FQGNSA. The CDR3 runs to 15 residues. The germline V and J ends were trimmed by 5 bases and 0 bases, with 11 bases remaining between them. The CDR3 loop is CASSTGGYSNQPQHF. Here the CDR3 DNA reads TGTGCCAGCAGCACCGGGGGGTATAGCAATCAGCCCCAGCATTTT.

This chain joins TRBV29-1 and TRBJ2-1, with 7 bases aligning to TRBD1. CDR1 and CDR2 (germline): SQVTM, ANQGSEA. V was pared by 6 bases and J by 2 bases, with 7 bases of the junction left unmatched. The CDR3 runs 14 residues. Written as DNA, the CDR3 is TGCAGCGTCCGACAGGGCGGTGCCTACAATGAGCAGTTCTTC. This translates into CSVRQGGAYNEQFF.

This chain links TRBV5-4 with TRBJ2-7; D might be TRBD1 (5 bases). CDR1 is SGHNT, CDR2 YYREEE, per germline (reference sequence). V shed 4 bases and J shed 3 bases, with 14 bases lying between them. CDR3 length: 14 residues. In nucleotides, the CDR3 is TGTGCCAGCAGCCCCGGGCGGACAAACTACGAGCAGTACTTC. This sequence encodes CASSPGRTNYEQYF.

V gene TRBV28 combines with J gene TRBJ2-7; perhaps TRBD2 as D (5 bases). The CDR3 is made up of 11 amino acids. The V end was cut by 8 bases, the J end by 4 bases, with 9 bases between. Germline CDR1 is MDHEN and CDR2 is SYDVKM. The CDR3 region has the DNA TGTGCCAGCGGAGGCGAGTACGAGCAGTACTTC. Amino acids: CASGGEYEQYF. Full variable domain (rest looked up from reference TRBV28 and TRBJ2-7): DVKVTQSSRYLVKRTGEKVFLECVQDMDHENMFWYRQDPGLGLRLIYFSYDVKMKEKGDIPEGYSVSREKKERFSLILESASTNQTSMYLCASGGEYEQYFGPGTRLTVT.

This clone appeared a single time. The V gene is TRBV7-2, the J gene TRBJ1-4, with TRBD1 identical over 7 bases. CDR3 length equals 15 residues. Trimming removed 4 bases from V and 2 bases from J; junction bases left unmatched: 4. CDR1 SGHTA and CDR2 FQGNSA come from the germline V gene. CDR3 amino acids: CASSSTQGTNEKLFF. The DNA for the CDR3 is TGTGCCAGCAGCTCCACACAGGGGACTAATGAAAAACTGTTTTTT.

This clone occurred once. The rearrangement joins TRBV5-1 to TRBJ1-2; tentative D call: TRBD1 (5 bases). Germline V lookup: CDR1 SGHRS, CDR2 YFSETQ. Trimming stripped 5 bases from V and 0 bases from J, with 11 bases between. The CDR3 has 14 amino acids. The CDR3 spells CASSETATNYGYTF. CDR3 sequence (DNA): TGCGCCAGCAGTGAGACAGCGACTAACTATGGCTACACCTTC.

The chain combines TRBV30 with TRBJ1-3, with 8 positions matching TRBD1. In germline, CDR1 is GTSNPN, CDR2 SVGIG (reference sequence). With 7 bases clipped from V and 1 base from J, the junction kept 6 bases outside the gene matches. The CDR3 is made up of 14 amino acids. CDR3 in amino acids: CASLRTGSGNTIYF. CDR3 bases: TGTGCCTCTCTCAGGACAGGGTCTGGAAACACCATATATTTT.

This clone was detected only once. The chain carries TRBV6-5 and TRBJ1-1; D is ambiguous. CDR1 MNHEY and CDR2 SVGAGI come from the germline V gene. Trimming removed 8 bases at V and 1 base at J, with 14 bases between. The CDR3 totals 14 residues. CDR3 nucleotide sequence: TGTGCCAGCTGTACTCTTTCTAAGAACACTGAAGCTTTCTTT. Residues: CASCTLSKNTEAFF.